This TCR beta chain appears in the sequencing data of a study of Graves' ophthalmopathy and Graves' hyperthyroidism. As for the study in general: Peripheral blood was gathered at the point of initial diagnosis, before any treatment started. Findings of the study overall: Ophthalmopathy progression was predicted by the model at 60% to 71% sensitivity and approximately 73% specificity.

J gave up 2 bases and V 6 bases, and 7 bases lay outside the gene matches. Per the germline V gene, CDR1 is SQVTM and CDR2 is ANQGSEA. This CDR3 has 13 residues. Investigators amplified TCR beta CDR3 regions from RNA transcripts. HTBI-primed RT-PCR formed the first round, and a multiplex PCR formed the second. TCRdb recomputed calls from the multiplex PCR reads with MiXCR, one row per CDR3 protein. The sample records hundreds of thousands of distinct CDR3 sequences, about two fifths being singletons. Ten or more counts support this clonotype. What it recognizes is unknown. PBMCs originated in 10 ml of fresh peripheral blood.

The receptor's source is an adult man with Graves' ophthalmopathy. Sequencing used peripheral blood. The rearrangement uses TRBV29-1 and TRBJ2-7, with 7 bases lining up with TRBD1. The CDR3 protein is CSVVGTATYEQYF. In DNA, the CDR3 is TGCAGCGTGGTCGGGACAGCGACCTACGAGCAGTACTTC.